This entry is about one T cell receptor (beta chain). Its antigen is undetermined. Produced via immunoSEQ multiplex PCR; TCRdb's table is partial and in-frame only. The repertoire holds some 150,000 clones, with about 90% as singletons. The data were obtained in a study of T cell responses to AZD1222 COVID-19 vaccine. Whole-study findings and limits: Two AZD1222 administrations were followed by greater Spike-specific TCR breadth and depth. Unmutated regions of variants are reportedly targeted by nearly half of spike-specific TCRs. Clonal diversity was possibly underestimated, and white British individuals and females predominated among donors. Distributed over spike, vaccine-associated CD4 TCRs predominated at 160-218 and 743-854.

CDR3 length: 17 residues. The V end lost 3 bases, the J end lost 2 bases, and 20 bases lay between the germline ends. Germline V gives CDR1 LNHNV, CDR2 YYDKDF (reference sequence). The genes are TRBV15 and TRBJ2-7; tentatively, D is TRBD1 (6 bases). The material was peripheral blood, obtained 28 days after the second AZD1222 dose. The TCR sequence derives from an adult who received the AZD1222 COVID-19 vaccine. The CDR3 nucleotides are TGTGCCACCAGCAGTCCCCACTTCAGGGGTCGGACCTACGAGCAGTACTTC. It codes for CATSSPHFRGRTYEQYF.